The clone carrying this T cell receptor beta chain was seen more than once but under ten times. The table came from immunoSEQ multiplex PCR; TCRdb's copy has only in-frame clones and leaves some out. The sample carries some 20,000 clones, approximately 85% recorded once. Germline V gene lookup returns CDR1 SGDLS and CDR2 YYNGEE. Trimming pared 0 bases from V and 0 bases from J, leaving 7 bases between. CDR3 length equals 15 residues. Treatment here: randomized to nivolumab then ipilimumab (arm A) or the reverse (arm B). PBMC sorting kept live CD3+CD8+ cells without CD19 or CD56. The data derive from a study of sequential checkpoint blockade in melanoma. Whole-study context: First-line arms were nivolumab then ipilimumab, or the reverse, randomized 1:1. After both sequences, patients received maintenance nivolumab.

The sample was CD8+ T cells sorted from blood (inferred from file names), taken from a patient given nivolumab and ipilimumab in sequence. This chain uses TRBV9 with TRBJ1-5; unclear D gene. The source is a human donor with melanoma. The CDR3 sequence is CASSVGEHSNQPQHF. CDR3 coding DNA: TGTGCCAGCAGCGTAGGGGAGCATAGCAATCAGCCCCAGCATTTT.